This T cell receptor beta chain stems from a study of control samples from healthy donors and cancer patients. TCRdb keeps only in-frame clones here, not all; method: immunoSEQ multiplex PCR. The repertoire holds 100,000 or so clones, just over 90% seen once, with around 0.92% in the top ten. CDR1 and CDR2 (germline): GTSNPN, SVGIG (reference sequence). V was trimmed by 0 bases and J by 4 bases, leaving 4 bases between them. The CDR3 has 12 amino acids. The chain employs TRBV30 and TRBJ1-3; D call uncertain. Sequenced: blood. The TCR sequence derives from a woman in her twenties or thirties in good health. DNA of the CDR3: TGTGCCTGGAGTGTAACCGGAAACACCATATATTTT. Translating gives CAWSVTGNTIYF.